The rows below give T cell receptor beta chains drawn from one sample of a study of blood T cell repertoires in COVID-19. Here immunoSEQ multiplex PCR was the method, and the copy in TCRdb shows in-frame clones only, minus some. The sample gives over 150,000 clones, approximately 85% of which show up once; 8% to 9% is in the top ten. Sequencing was carried out using peripheral blood. These receptors came from a woman aged 60-70 years with COVID-19, enrolled during active disease. Each CDR3 is given with its conserved first and last residue. A D gene is named only where the DNA matches it firmly.

TRBJ1-5,TRBV6-5,TRBD1,CASSRTGFHQPQHF
TRBJ1-1,TRBV6-6,.,CASRSTVSGTEAFF
TRBJ2-3,TRBV7-2,TRBD2,CASSLEGPLAGFTDTQYF
TRBJ1-2,TRBV6-5,TRBD1,CASSSQGIGYGYTF
TRBJ1-1,TRBV6-2/TRBV6-3,TRBD1,CASSFRTGGSEAFF
TRBJ2-3,TRBV2,.,CASKSLVSGEQDTQYF
TRBJ1-6,TRBV19,.,CASSGWTANNSPLHF
TRBJ2-3,TRBV5-1,TRBD1,CASSGSTGGSTDTQYF
TRBJ1-2,TRBV15,.,CATSRELDYGYTF
TRBJ2-5,TRBV11-2,.,CASSLDLTQYF
TRBJ1-2,TRBV3-1/TRBV3-2,.,CASSQDLLGYTF
TRBJ1-2,TRBV2,.,CASSHKQGRAMVGYTF
TRBJ2-7,TRBV25-1,.,CASSEGTSLYEQYF
TRBJ1-5,TRBV2,TRBD1,CASRTGGRSNQPQHF
TRBJ1-6,TRBV25-1,TRBD1,CASSGTGRYSPLHF
TRBJ2-7,TRBV11-3,.,CASSHRDSYEQYF
TRBJ2-1,TRBV24-1,TRBD1,CATSEGQGRLSYNEQFF
TRBJ2-7,TRBV29-1,.,CSVVFRVSYEQYF
TRBJ1-2,TRBV7-9,TRBD1,CASSVPATGNGYGYTF
TRBJ2-1,TRBV12-3/TRBV12-4,.,CASNRGEVDEQFF
TRBJ2-3,TRBV7-8,TRBD2,CASSELASGYTDTQYF
TRBJ1-5,TRBV7-9,.,CASSLGGGQPQHF
TRBJ1-6,TRBV6-5,.,CASTLPSSYNSPLHF
TRBJ2-4,TRBV18,.,CASSSLESAKNIQYF
TRBJ1-2,TRBV6-5,TRBD1,CASSYLGQGNYGYTF
TRBJ1-5,TRBV4-1,.,CASSQDPTGINQPQHF
TRBJ2-3,TRBV6-5,TRBD2,CASSSLAGGTRYTQYF
TRBJ2-2,TRBV9,.,CASSRTSQATGELFF
TRBJ2-2,TRBV14,TRBD2,CASSQDPRLAGGPVGELFF
TRBJ1-2,TRBV5-4,.,CASSSNSGYTF
TRBJ2-1,TRBV29-1,.,CSAEGRGYNEQFF
TRBJ2-5,TRBV11-3,.,CASSQGLAQTQYF
TRBJ2-5,TRBV5-1,TRBD1,CASSLRQGAGETQYF
TRBJ2-3,TRBV2,.,CASSERISTDTQYF
TRBJ1-2,TRBV5-4,TRBD1,CASKNPRTGDPRIENYGYTF
TRBJ2-1,TRBV30,.,CAWSGSKNEQFF
TRBJ2-3,TRBV7-2,TRBD2,CASSLRASGGYTDTQYF
TRBJ2-6,TRBV2,TRBD1,CASQQGRGAGANVLTF
TRBJ1-3,TRBV9,.,CASSVGDTGNTIYF
TRBJ2-7,TRBV5-1,TRBD1,CASSIRQGFYEQYF
TRBJ2-2,TRBV19,TRBD1,CASSRRQGATTGELFF
TRBJ1-5,TRBV18,TRBD1,CASSPQGDRGNQPQHF
TRBJ2-1,TRBV19,TRBD1,CASSIQDRAYNEQFF